Each of the 7 T cell receptor beta chains below was sequenced from the same sample in a study of T cells in Graves' hyperthyroidism and ophthalmopathy (dated by TCRdb to between 2018 and 2021). Receptors were amplified or captured by multiplex PCR. TCRdb names Illumina HiSeq 2000 as the instrument used. The TCR beta CDR3 regions were amplified from RNA transcripts. For the first round of RT-PCR on the TCR CDR3, the HTBI primer set was used together with the Qiagen OneStep RT-PCR kit. TCRdb took the public reads, trimmed them with fastp at Q25, ran MiXCR for clone calling and kept in-frame beta chains. Records with the same CDR3 protein are collapsed into one entry carrying the most frequent genes and DNA. The sample includes about 580,000 distinct CDR3 sequences, with roughly 13% observed a single time. Clones ranked in the top ten supply 4.5% to 6% of the sample. Material: blood. All receptors derive from a woman in her 30s with Graves' hyperthyroidism that later progressed to Graves' ophthalmopathy.

At least ten counts were recorded for this clonotype. The chain couples TRBV20-1 to TRBJ2-1; 7 bases match TRBD2. CDR1 is DFQATT and CDR2 is SNEGSKA in the germline V gene (reference sequence). Losses at the gene ends were 0 bases for V and 8 bases for J; bases not matched to a gene: 13. The CDR3 is 16 residues long. CDR3 sequence reads: CSARDPMAGAQDEQFF. The DNA of the CDR3 is TGCAGTGCTAGAGATCCCATGGCGGGAGCTCAAGATGAGCAGTTCTTC.

This clonotype was observed at least ten times. This sequence joins TRBV4-1 and TRBJ2-5; 14 bases map to TRBD2. Germline CDR1 is MGHRA and CDR2 is YSYEKL. The CDR3 contains 16 residues. The J segment lost 4 bases and the V segment lost 1 base, leaving 2 bases of the junction unmatched. This chain's CDR3 is CASSQAGTSGRETQYF. The CDR3 region has the DNA TGCGCCAGCAGCCAAGCGGGGACTAGCGGGAGAGAGACCCAGTACTTC.

This clonotype was counted only a few times. The chain uses TRBV7-2 and TRBJ2-1; D is possibly TRBD2 (6 bases). Trimming removed 1 base from V and 6 bases from J, with 13 bases in between. This CDR3 has 15 residues. Looked up from germline, CDR1 is SGHTA and CDR2 is FQGNSA. The CDR3 coding sequence is TGTGCCAGCAGCTTAGGGGTAGCGGCTGGCAATGAGCAGTTCTTC. This codes for CASSLGVAAGNEQFF.

The CDR3 protein is CSCSQPQHF. The CDR3 DNA reads TGCAGTTGTTCTCAGCCCCAGCATTTT. The chain has TRBV20-1 and TRBJ1-5; D remains unclear. The CDR3 totals 9 residues. The germline V gene encodes CDR1 DFQATT and CDR2 SNEGSKA (reference sequence). Trimming stripped 8 bases from V and 6 bases from J, with 5 bases between.

Comment on this clonotype: A much more abundant neighbour one base away suggests this may be a read error. J is TRBJ2-7 and V is TRBV3-1, with TRBD2 identical over 7 bases. J was trimmed by 5 bases and V by 3 bases; bases with no gene match: 13. Germline loops: CDR1 LGHDT, CDR2 YNNKEL (reference sequence). The CDR3 consists of 16 residues. The DNA for the CDR3 is TGTGCCAGCAGCCAGGGACTACCGGGAGGCCACCACGAGCAGTACTTC. Residues: CASSQGLPGGHHEQYF.

This clonotype was seen at least ten times. The chain combines TRBV2 with TRBJ2-2; 10 bases line up with TRBD1. The germline CDR1 and CDR2 sequences are SNHLY and FYNNEI. The CDR3 is 17 amino acids. Trimming at V came to 3 bases and at J to 3 bases, leaving 7 bases not matched to a gene. The CDR3 nucleotides read TGTGCCAGCAGTGATGGGCTGGGGACAGGGGACACCGGGGAGCTGTTTTTT. Translation: CASSDGLGTGDTGELFF.

The sample holds many counts of this clonotype. The chain couples TRBV19 to TRBJ2-7; the D is unclear. Trimming stripped 0 bases from V and 2 bases from J, with 8 bases between. The CDR3 contains 14 residues. The germline V gene encodes CDR1 LNHDA and CDR2 SQIVND (reference sequence). CDR3 loop: CASSIDQGPYEQYF. CDR3 sequence (DNA): TGTGCCAGTAGTATAGATCAAGGGCCCTACGAGCAGTACTTC.